The following is a T cell receptor beta chain sequence with its context. V dropped 6 bases and J dropped 4 bases, with 15 bases sitting between them. The CDR3 covers 15 residues. Germline values: CDR1 MNHEY, CDR2 SVGAGI. The record originates from a study of CD8 T cells in Susac syndrome. RNA was extracted with the RNeasy kit, and a quantity of roughly 0.45 to 1 ug was reverse transcribed using random hexamers. TCRdb reanalysed the immunoSEQ multiplex PCR reads using MiXCR and keeps one entry per CDR3 protein. The table has roughly 140,000 distinct CDR3 sequences, approximately 96% seen once. The V call is TRBV6-5, the J call TRBJ2-2; D is ambiguous. The sequence was obtained from a human donor with multiple sclerosis. Sequences were obtained from CD8+ T cells from PBMCs. CDR3 sequence (DNA): TGTGCCAGCAGCCCAGTACCCGTGGGCACCGGGGAGCTGTTTTTT. It yields the protein CASSPVPVGTGELFF.